What follows are 30 T cell receptor beta chains derived from one specimen sequenced in a study of blood T cell repertoires in COVID-19 (dated by TCRdb to 2020 to 2022). Libraries were constructed by the immunoSEQ multiplex PCR assay. TCRdb carries this immuneACCESS record with in-frame sequences only. Its versions omit some clonotypes, under half of them owing to an unresolved V gene in the studies checked, with the rest unexplained. The sample has some 130,000 clones on record, approximately 83% of them singletons. Of the sample, approximately 16% falls within the top ten clones. The sequenced sample was peripheral blood. Receptor source: a woman aged 50 to 60 who had recovered from COVID-19.

The V and J genes are TRBV20-1 and TRBJ1-4, with D hard to call. Trimming pared 3 bases from V and 4 bases from J, leaving 15 bases between. The CDR3 is made up of 15 amino acids. The V gene's germline CDR1 is DFQATT and CDR2 SNEGSKA (reference sequence). The CDR3 DNA reads as TGCAGTGCTAGTGACTCCCAACGGTTTAATGAAAAACTGTTTTTT. Translation: CSASDSQRFNEKLFF.

The V and J genes are TRBV4-2 and TRBJ2-4; 7 bases are a match to TRBD2. V was clipped by 4 bases and J by 1 base; unmatched bases: 10. Germline-derived CDR1 and CDR2 are LGHNA and YNFKEQ. This CDR3 is 17 amino acids long. As DNA, the CDR3 is TGTGCCAGCAGCCCGTCCCTGGGCGGGGGTGCCAAAAACATTCAGTACTTC. This encodes CASSPSLGGGAKNIQYF.

The chain employs TRBV2 and TRBJ2-7, with TRBD2 matching 7 bases. The germline gives CDR1 SNHLY, CDR2 FYNNEI. The CDR3 has 11 residues. V shed 4 bases, J shed 6 bases, and the junction held 0 bases outside the gene matches. In DNA form, the CDR3 reads TGTGCCAGCAGTGGGGGGGGCGAGCAGTACTTC. This sequence encodes CASSGGGEQYF.

CDR3 bases: TGTGCCAGCAGCTTAGATCGTGTCGCAGGGATCACAGATACGCAGTATTTT. Residues: CASSLDRVAGITDTQYF. The chain combines TRBV7-9 with TRBJ2-3; weak D call: TRBD1 (5 bases). The V and J ends lost 1 base and 2 bases respectively, with 16 bases between them. There are 17 residues in the CDR3. The V gene's germline CDR1 is SEHNR and CDR2 FQNEAQ (reference sequence).

The chain joins TRBV25-1 to TRBJ2-1; perhaps TRBD2 as D (5 bases). Trimming removed 4 bases from V and 0 bases from J, with 13 bases in between. Germline CDR1 and CDR2: MGHDK and SYGVNS. This CDR3 is built from 16 residues. CDR3 nucleotides: TGTGCCAGCAGTGTTGACTACCAGAGCTCCTACAATGAGCAGTTCTTC. It specifies CASSVDYQSSYNEQFF.

CDR3 sequence (DNA): TGTGCCTGGGGACAGGGGGGTGGCTACACCTTC. Translation: CAWGQGGGYTF. This chain connects TRBV30 to TRBJ1-2; 10 bases are a match to TRBD1. Germline assignment: CDR1 GTSNPN and CDR2 SVGIG (reference sequence). CDR3 length equals 11 residues. The junction had 1 base not matched to a gene; V was cut back by 5 bases and J by 7 bases. The variable domain in full, completed from reference TRBV30 and TRBJ1-2, reads SQTIHQWPATLVQPVGSPLSLECTVEGTSNPNLYWYRQAAGRGLQLLFYSVGIGQISSEVPQNLSASRPQDRQFILSSKKLLLSDSGFYLCAWGQGGGYTFGSGTRLTVV.

This chain connects TRBV5-1 to TRBJ2-5, with 8 bases aligning to TRBD1. V trimming: 2 bases; J trimming: 4 bases; junction bases outside the gene matches: 4. The germline V gene encodes CDR1 SGHRS and CDR2 YFSETQ. This CDR3 spans 14 amino acids. In DNA, the CDR3 is TGCGCCAGCAGCTTCAGGGGGCAGTTAGAGACCCAGTACTTC. Its protein product is CASSFRGQLETQYF.

V gene TRBV4-1 combines with J gene TRBJ1-2; TRBD1 aligns across 9 bases. Per the germline V gene, CDR1 is MGHRA and CDR2 is YSYEKL. V trimming: 1 base; J trimming: 3 bases; junction bases outside the gene matches: 9. The CDR3 sequence is 17 residues long. CDR3 residues: CASSQVLGTGRDYGYTF. CDR3 DNA sequence: TGCGCCAGCAGCCAAGTTCTAGGGACAGGGAGAGACTATGGCTACACCTTC.

The chain joins TRBV27 to TRBJ2-1, with 10 bases lining up with TRBD1. V lost 8 bases to trimming and J lost 9 bases; unmatched junction nucleotides: 13. The CDR3 covers 15 residues. The germline V gene has CDR1 MNHEY and CDR2 SMNVEV (reference sequence). The CDR3 loop is CASYSISTGGTEQFF. CDR3 sequence (DNA): TGTGCCAGCTACTCAATCTCGACAGGGGGCACTGAGCAGTTCTTC.

The chain links TRBV5-1 to TRBJ2-7; 7 positions match TRBD2. Germline CDR1 and CDR2: SGHRS and YFSETQ. The ends lost 0 bases at V and 7 bases at J; junction bases unmatched: 16. The CDR3 length is 17 residues. The CDR3 bases are TGCGCCAGCAGCTTGGTTCAGGCGGGAGACTTCTTACGGGAGCAGTACTTC. Protein: CASSLVQAGDFLREQYF. Looking up the rest from reference TRBV5-1 and TRBJ2-7 gives the full variable domain: KAGVTQTPRYLIKTRGQQVTLSCSPISGHRSVSWYQQTPGQGLQFLFEYFSETQRNKGNFPGRFSGRQFSNSRSEMNVSTLELGDSALYLCASSLVQAGDFLREQYFGPGTRLTVT.

The chain employs TRBV12-3 or TRBV12-4 and TRBJ2-6, with D unresolved. This CDR3 is built from 13 residues. V was shortened by 9 bases and J by 0 bases, with 6 bases between the two germline ends. In nucleotides, the CDR3 is TGTGCCAGTCACTTCTCTGGGGCCAACGTCCTGACTTTC. Translated, it gives CASHFSGANVLTF.

The chain carries TRBV19 and TRBJ1-5; TRBD1 might be the D (6 bases). This CDR3 comprises 14 residues. Germline lookup yields CDR1 LNHDA and CDR2 SQIVND (reference sequence). Trimming shortened V by 6 bases and J by 4 bases, and 13 bases separated the two germline ends. The CDR3 loop is CASRWDTANQPQHF. As DNA, the CDR3 is TGTGCCAGTAGATGGGACACGGCTAATCAGCCCCAGCATTTT. The full variable domain, rest sourced from reference TRBV19 and TRBJ1-5, is DGGITQSPKYLFRKEGQNVTLSCEQNLNHDAMYWYRQDPGQGLRLIYYSQIVNDFQKGDIAEGYSVSREKKESFPLTVTSAQKNPTAFYLCASRWDTANQPQHFGDGTRLSIL.

V and J are TRBV30 and TRBJ1-4; weak D call: TRBD1 (5 bases). Trimming pared 1 base from V and 0 bases from J, leaving 12 bases between. Germline loops: CDR1 GTSNPN, CDR2 SVGIG (reference sequence). This CDR3 is built from 16 residues. CDR3 protein: CAWSGLGQPTNEKLFF. In nucleotides, the CDR3 is TGTGCCTGGAGTGGGCTGGGGCAGCCAACTAATGAAAAACTGTTTTTT.

DNA of the CDR3: TGTGCCAGTAGTCTCTCCCGTGACAGGGGGCTTCGTGGCTACACCTTC. Protein: CASSLSRDRGLRGYTF. The rearrangement uses TRBV19 and TRBJ1-2; 10 bases align to TRBD1. V shed 5 bases and J 7 bases; nucleotides not matched to a gene: 13. The CDR3 extends over 16 amino acids. Per the germline V gene, CDR1 is LNHDA and CDR2 is SQIVND (reference sequence).

V is TRBV5-1 and J is TRBJ1-1, with 7 nucleotides matching TRBD1. Trimming took 1 base from V and 8 from J; bases not matched to a gene: 2. The CDR3 loop spans 12 amino acids. Per the germline V gene, CDR1 is SGHRS and CDR2 is YFSETQ. In DNA, the CDR3 is TGCGCCAGCAGCTTGCAGGGGGACGAAGCTTTCTTT. It specifies CASSLQGDEAFF.

The chain carries TRBV7-7 and TRBJ2-5; TRBD1 aligns across 10 bases. This CDR3 comprises 14 residues. Trimming at V came to 5 bases and at J to 8 bases, leaving 8 bases not matched to a gene. CDR1 SSHAT and CDR2 FNYEAQ come from the germline V gene (reference sequence). DNA of the CDR3: TGTGCCAGCAGCCTCCCCGGGACAGGGGTCACCCAGTACTTC. Translating gives CASSLPGTGVTQYF.

This chain uses TRBV7-8 with TRBJ2-6, with TRBD1 identical over 8 bases. The germline gives CDR1 SGHVS, CDR2 FQNEAQ. The V gene end was trimmed by 1 base and the J gene end by 2 bases; junction bases not matched to a gene: 4. The CDR3 sequence is 17 residues long. CDR3 sequence: CASSLGGQGAGANVLTF. The CDR3, as DNA: TGTGCCAGCAGCTTAGGCGGACAGGGTGCTGGGGCCAACGTCCTGACTTTC.

The V and J genes are TRBV11-2 and TRBJ2-7; D ambiguous. Trimming shortened V by 1 base and J by 3 bases, and 10 bases separated the two germline ends. The CDR3 has 14 amino acids. Germline V gene lookup returns CDR1 SGHAT and CDR2 FQNNGV. The CDR3 protein is CASSLGQRFYEQYF. As DNA, the CDR3 is TGTGCCAGCAGCTTAGGGCAGCGCTTCTACGAGCAGTACTTC.

This sequence joins TRBV12-5 and TRBJ1-5, with no clear D. There are 14 residues in the CDR3. Germline loops: CDR1 LGHNT, CDR2 FRNRAP. Trimming took 6 bases from V and 4 from J, leaving 13 bases between them. In nucleotides, the CDR3 is TGTGCTAGTGGCAAGTACAGAGCTAATCAGCCCCAGCATTTT. Its translation: CASGKYRANQPQHF.

The genes are TRBV2 and TRBJ1-4, with 9 nucleotides matching TRBD1. CDR3 length equals 14 residues. Losses at the gene ends were 1 base for V and 8 bases for J; bases not matched to a gene: 2. Germline V gives CDR1 SNHLY, CDR2 FYNNEI. The CDR3: CASSEDRGLEKLFF. In nucleotides, the CDR3 is TGTGCCAGCAGTGAAGACAGGGGGCTGGAAAAACTGTTTTTT.

The gene calls are TRBV7-5 and TRBJ1-1; the D call TRBD1 from the table was never checked on the DNA. TRBV7-5 has pseudogene status. The CDR3 sequence is 17 residues long. The CDR3, as DNA: TGTGCCAGAAGCCTACTTGGGGGACAGAATTCAGGGGCTGAAGCTTTCTTT. Translation gives CARSLLGGQNSGAEAFF.

The chain uses TRBV19 and TRBJ2-1, with 8 positions matching TRBD2. The CDR3 consists of 14 residues. Germline-derived CDR1 and CDR2 are LNHDA and SQIVND (reference sequence). The junction had 9 bases not matched to a gene; V was cut back by 8 bases and J by 6 bases. DNA of the CDR3: TGTGCCAGTGGCGCGGGGGGCCGGCCCAATGAGCAGTTCTTC. Translated, it gives CASGAGGRPNEQFF.

This rearrangement joins TRBV5-4 to TRBJ2-2; D may be TRBD1 (6 bases). CDR1 SGHNT and CDR2 YYREEE come from the germline V gene (reference sequence). The CDR3 loop spans 15 amino acids. V lost 4 bases and J 4 bases, leaving 14 bases between the germline ends. The CDR3 loop is CASSMSKGGTGELFF. The CDR3 region has the DNA TGTGCCAGCAGCATGTCTAAAGGGGGCACCGGGGAGCTGTTTTTT. Combining the CDR3 with reference TRBV5-4 and TRBJ2-2 gives the whole variable domain ETGVTQSPTHLIKTRGQQVTLRCSSQSGHNTVSWYQQALGQGPQFIFQYYREEENGRGNFPPRFSGLQFPNYSSELNVNALELDDSALYLCASSMSKGGTGELFFGEGSRLTVL.

This clone has a single count. This chain connects TRBV6-2 or TRBV6-3 to TRBJ1-2; 7 bases agree with TRBD1. The V and J ends lost 0 bases and 4 bases, in that order; junction bases with no gene match: 11. Germline CDR1 is MNHEY and CDR2 is SVGEGT. The CDR3 totals 17 residues. The CDR3, as DNA: TGTGCCAGCAGTTACTCCTCTTACAGGGGACGTTTCTATGGCTACACCTTC. Translating gives CASSYSSYRGRFYGYTF.

This chain uses TRBV6-5 with TRBJ2-5; 7 bases fit TRBD1. CDR3 size: 15 residues. V lost 4 bases to trimming and J lost 5 bases; unmatched junction nucleotides: 10. Germline assignment: CDR1 MNHEY and CDR2 SVGAGI. CDR3 sequence reads: CASSSPGGLRETQYF. The CDR3 bases are TGTGCCAGCAGTTCCCCAGGGGGTTTACGGGAGACCCAGTACTTC.

The chain carries TRBV19 and TRBJ2-2; D is perhaps TRBD1 (6 bases). In germline, CDR1 is LNHDA, CDR2 SQIVND (reference sequence). V was cut by 7 bases and J by 0 bases, with 12 bases left in between. The CDR3 consists of 15 residues. CDR3: CASNRDTANTGELFF. DNA of the CDR3: TGTGCCAGTAATAGGGACACGGCGAACACCGGGGAGCTGTTTTTT.

The rearrangement links TRBV21-1 to TRBJ2-5; the table calls TRBD1, which could not be checked here. TRBV21-1 is a known pseudogene. This CDR3 has 14 residues. The chain's CDR3 is CASFHGRVSKTQYF. CDR3 DNA: TGTGCCAGCTTTCACGGCAGGGTTAGTAAGACCCAGTACTTC.

The J gene is TRBJ1-5, the V gene TRBV19, with a weak D call TRBD1 (6 bases). The CDR3 length is 16 residues. CDR1 and CDR2 from the germline V gene are LNHDA and SQIVND (reference sequence). Between the trimmed V and J ends, which lost 5 bases and 7 bases, there was a span of 21 bases. The CDR3: CASSVQMGARGQPQHF. CDR3 nucleotide sequence: TGTGCCAGTAGTGTTCAGATGGGGGCAAGAGGACAGCCCCAGCATTTT.

The J gene is TRBJ1-6, the V gene TRBV7-3; a weak D match, TRBD1 (5 bases). The germline V gene encodes CDR1 SGHTA and CDR2 FQGTGA. Trimming pared 0 bases from V and 5 bases from J, leaving 5 bases between. The CDR3 spans 14 residues. CDR3 nucleotide sequence: TGTGCCAGCAGCTTAACAGGGGATAATTCACCCCTCCACTTT. Translated: CASSLTGDNSPLHF. Drawing the rest from reference TRBV7-3 and TRBJ1-6, the complete variable domain is GAGVSQTPSNKVTEKGKYVELRCDPISGHTALYWYRQSLGQGPEFLIYFQGTGAADDSGLPNDRFFAVRPEGSVSTLKIQRTERGDSAVYLCASSLTGDNSPLHFGNGTRLTVT.

The chain uses TRBV29-1 and TRBJ2-7; D gene ambiguous. The CDR3 covers 13 residues. From germline, CDR1 is SQVTM and CDR2 ANQGSEA. Trimming stripped 4 bases from V and 7 bases from J, with 17 bases between. CDR3 loop: CSVGAHLGDEQYF. CDR3 coding DNA: TGCAGCGTTGGAGCCCATCTCGGTGATGAGCAGTACTTC.